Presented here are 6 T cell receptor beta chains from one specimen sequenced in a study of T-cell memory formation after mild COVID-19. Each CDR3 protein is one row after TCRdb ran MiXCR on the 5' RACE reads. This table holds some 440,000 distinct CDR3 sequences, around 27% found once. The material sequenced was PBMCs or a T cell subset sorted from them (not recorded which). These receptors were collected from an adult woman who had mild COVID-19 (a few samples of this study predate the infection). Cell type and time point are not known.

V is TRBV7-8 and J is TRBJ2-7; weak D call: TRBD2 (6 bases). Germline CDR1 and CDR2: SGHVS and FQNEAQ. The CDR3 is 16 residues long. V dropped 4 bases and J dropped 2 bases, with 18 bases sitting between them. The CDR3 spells CASSSTAGISAYEQYF. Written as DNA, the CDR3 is TGTGCCAGCAGCTCTACCGCGGGAATTAGTGCCTACGAGCAGTACTTC.

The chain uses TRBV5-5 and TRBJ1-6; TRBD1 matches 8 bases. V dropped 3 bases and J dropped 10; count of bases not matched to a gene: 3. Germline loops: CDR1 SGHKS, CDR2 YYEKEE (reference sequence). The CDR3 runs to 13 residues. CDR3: CASSSTGVSPLHF. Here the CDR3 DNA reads TGTGCCAGCAGCTCGACAGGGGTCTCACCCCTCCACTTT.

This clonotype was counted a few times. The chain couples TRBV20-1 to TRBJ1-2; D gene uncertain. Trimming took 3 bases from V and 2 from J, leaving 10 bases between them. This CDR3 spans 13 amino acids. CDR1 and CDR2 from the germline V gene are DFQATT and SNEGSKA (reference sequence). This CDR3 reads CSARGSGNYGYTF. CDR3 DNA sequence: TGCAGTGCTAGGGGCTCGGGGAACTATGGCTACACCTTC.

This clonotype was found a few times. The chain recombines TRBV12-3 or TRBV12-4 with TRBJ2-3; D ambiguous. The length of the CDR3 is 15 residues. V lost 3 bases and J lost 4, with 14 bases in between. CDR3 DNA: TGTGCCAGCAGTTTCTCGCCGCCACAAGCAGATACGCAGTATTTT. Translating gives CASSFSPPQADTQYF.

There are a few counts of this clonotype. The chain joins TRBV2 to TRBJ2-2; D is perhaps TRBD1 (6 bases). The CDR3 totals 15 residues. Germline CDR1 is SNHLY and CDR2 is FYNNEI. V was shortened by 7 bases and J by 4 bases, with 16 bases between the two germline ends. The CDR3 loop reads CASTPVRGGTGELFF. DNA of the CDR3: TGTGCCAGCACCCCGGTCAGGGGTGGCACCGGGGAGCTGTTTTTT.

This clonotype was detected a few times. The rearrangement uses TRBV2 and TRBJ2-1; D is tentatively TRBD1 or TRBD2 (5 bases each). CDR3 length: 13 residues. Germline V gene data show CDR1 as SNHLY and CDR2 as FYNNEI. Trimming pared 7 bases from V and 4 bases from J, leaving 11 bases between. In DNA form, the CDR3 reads TGTGCCAGCATCCCGGGACCGTACAATGAGCAGTTCTTC. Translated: CASIPGPYNEQFF.